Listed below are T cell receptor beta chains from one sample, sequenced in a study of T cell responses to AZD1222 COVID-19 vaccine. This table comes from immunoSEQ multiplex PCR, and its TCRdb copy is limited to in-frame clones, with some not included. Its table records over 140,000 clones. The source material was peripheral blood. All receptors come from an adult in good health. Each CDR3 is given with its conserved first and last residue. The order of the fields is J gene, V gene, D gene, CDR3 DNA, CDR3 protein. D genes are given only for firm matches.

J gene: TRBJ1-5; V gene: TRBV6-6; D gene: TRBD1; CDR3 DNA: TGTGCCAGCACCCCGGGGGACAGTAGCAATCAGCCCCAGCATTTT; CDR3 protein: CASTPGDSSNQPQHF
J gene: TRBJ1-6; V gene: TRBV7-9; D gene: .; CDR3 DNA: TGTGCCAGCAGCGGGGGTAATTCACCCCTCCACTTT; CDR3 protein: CASSGGNSPLHF
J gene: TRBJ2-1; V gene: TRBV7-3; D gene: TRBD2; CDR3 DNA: TGTGCCAGCAGCGACCAGCGGGGGGGCAATGAGCAGTTCTTC; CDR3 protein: CASSDQRGGNEQFF
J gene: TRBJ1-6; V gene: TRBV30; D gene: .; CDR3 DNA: TGTGCCTGGAGGGGGGACCGATCGAGCTCCTATAATTCACCCCTCCACTTT; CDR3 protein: CAWRGDRSSSYNSPLHF
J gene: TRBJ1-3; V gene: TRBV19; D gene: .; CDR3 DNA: TGTGCCAGTAGAGCTCCTGGAAACACCATATATTTT; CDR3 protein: CASRAPGNTIYF
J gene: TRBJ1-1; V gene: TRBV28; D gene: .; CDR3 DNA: TGTGCCAGCAGTTTTAGCGGGACGGTAGCTGAAGCTTTCTTT; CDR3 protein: CASSFSGTVAEAFF
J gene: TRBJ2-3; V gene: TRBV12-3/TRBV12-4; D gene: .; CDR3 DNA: TGTGCCAGCACCGGGGCCCGCTCGGGTACGCAGTATTTT; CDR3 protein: CASTGARSGTQYF
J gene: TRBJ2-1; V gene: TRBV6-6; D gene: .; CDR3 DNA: TGTGCCAGCAGTTCCGGCAATGAGCAGTTCTTC; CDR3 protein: CASSSGNEQFF
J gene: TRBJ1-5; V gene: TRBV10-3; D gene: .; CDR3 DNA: TGTGCCACCAAGGCCGCATCTTATAGCAATCAGCCCCAGCATTTT; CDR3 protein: CATKAASYSNQPQHF
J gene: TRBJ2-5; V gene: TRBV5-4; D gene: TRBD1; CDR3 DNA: TGTGCCAGCAGCTTTAGACAGGGGGGGGAGACCCAGTACTTC; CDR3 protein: CASSFRQGGETQYF
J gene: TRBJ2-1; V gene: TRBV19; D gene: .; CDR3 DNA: TGTGCCAGTAGTATAGATAAATTTTCGACTCTCCGATCCAATGAGCAGTTCTTC; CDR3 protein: CASSIDKFSTLRSNEQFF
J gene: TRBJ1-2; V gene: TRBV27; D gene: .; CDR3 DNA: TGTGCCAGCAGTCCCATCTCGGACATGTTGTTCTATGGCTACACCTTC; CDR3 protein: CASSPISDMLFYGYTF
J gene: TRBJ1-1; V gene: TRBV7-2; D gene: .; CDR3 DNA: TGTGCCAGCAGCTTACCCGGGAAAAATTGGGCTTTCTTT; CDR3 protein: CASSLPGKNWAFF
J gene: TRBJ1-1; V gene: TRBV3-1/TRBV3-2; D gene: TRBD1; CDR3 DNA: TGTGCCAGCAGAGGACAGGGGGCTGAAGCTTTCTTT; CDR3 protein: CASRGQGAEAFF
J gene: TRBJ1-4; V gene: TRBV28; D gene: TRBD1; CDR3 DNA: TGTGCCAGCAGTCCCTCGACAGGGGTTGGAGAAAAACTGTTTTTT; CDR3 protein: CASSPSTGVGEKLFF
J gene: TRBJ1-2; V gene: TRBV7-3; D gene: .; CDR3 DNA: TGTGCCAGCAGCTTAACGGTTTGCCGATACCCGCATGATGTTTGCTACACCTTC; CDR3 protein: CASSLTVCRYPHDVCYTF
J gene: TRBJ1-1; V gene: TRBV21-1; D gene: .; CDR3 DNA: TGTGCCAGCAGGACACAGAACACTGAAGCTTTCTTT; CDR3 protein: CASRTQNTEAFF
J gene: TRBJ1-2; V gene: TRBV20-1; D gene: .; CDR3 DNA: TGCAGTGCTAGAGGGACATTGGGCTACACCTTC; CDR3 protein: CSARGTLGYTF
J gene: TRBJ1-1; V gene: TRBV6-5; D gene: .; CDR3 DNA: TGTGCCAGCAGTTACTCGACTGTCGGGGTAACTGAAGCTTTCTTT; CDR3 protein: CASSYSTVGVTEAFF
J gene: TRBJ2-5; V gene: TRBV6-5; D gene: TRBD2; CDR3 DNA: TGTGCCAGCACTCCGGGGCTAGCGGAAGAGACCCAGTACTTC; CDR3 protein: CASTPGLAEETQYF
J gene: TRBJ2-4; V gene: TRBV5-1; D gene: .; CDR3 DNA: TGCGCCACCTACCCGGAGGCCAAAAACATTCAGTACTTC; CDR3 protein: CATYPEAKNIQYF
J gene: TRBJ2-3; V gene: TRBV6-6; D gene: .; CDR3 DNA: TGTGCCAGCACCCACAAGGTTGTTAGCACAGATACGCAGTATTTT; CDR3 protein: CASTHKVVSTDTQYF
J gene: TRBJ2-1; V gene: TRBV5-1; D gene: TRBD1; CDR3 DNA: TGCGCCAGCAGCTTGGCCGGGACAGGGTCCTACAATGAGCAGTTCTTC; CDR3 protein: CASSLAGTGSYNEQFF
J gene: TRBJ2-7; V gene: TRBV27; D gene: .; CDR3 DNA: TGTGCCAGCAGTTTGAAGGGAGGTAGGATGAGGGGGGCCTCCTACGAGCAGTACTTC; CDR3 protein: CASSLKGGRMRGASYEQYF
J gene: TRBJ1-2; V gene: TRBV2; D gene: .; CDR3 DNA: TGTGCCAGCAGTCCGGCGGTTCGATACACCTTC; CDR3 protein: CASSPAVRYTF
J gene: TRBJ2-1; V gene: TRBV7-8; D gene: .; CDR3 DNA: TGTGCCAGCAGCTTAGCCATTGCCAGGCCTAATGAGCAGTTCTTC; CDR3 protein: CASSLAIARPNEQFF
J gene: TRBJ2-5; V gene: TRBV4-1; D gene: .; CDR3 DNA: TGCGCCAGCAGCCCGCGAGGACGGGGTCCTAACCAAGAGACCCAGTACTTC; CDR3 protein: CASSPRGRGPNQETQYF
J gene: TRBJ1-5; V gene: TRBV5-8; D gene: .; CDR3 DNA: TGTGCCAGCAGCACATACAGAAGCAATCAGCCCCAGCATTTT; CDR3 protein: CASSTYRSNQPQHF
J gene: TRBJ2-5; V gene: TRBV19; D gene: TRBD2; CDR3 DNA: TGTGCCAGTAAGTGGACTAGCGGCCAAGAGACCCAGTACTTC; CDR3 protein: CASKWTSGQETQYF
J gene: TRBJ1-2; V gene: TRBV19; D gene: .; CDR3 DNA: TGTGCCAGTAGTATAGACCCCAGGGGTTATGGCTACACCTTC; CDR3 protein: CASSIDPRGYGYTF
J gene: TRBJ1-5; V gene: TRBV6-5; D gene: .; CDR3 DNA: TGTGCCAGCAGTTCCGGACAGTATAGCAATCAGCCCCAGCATTTT; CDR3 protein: CASSSGQYSNQPQHF
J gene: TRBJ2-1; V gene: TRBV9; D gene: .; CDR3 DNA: TGTGCCAGCAGCGTAGCTCCCTCCGGGAGCAGCCGCGTCTACAATGAGCAGTTCTTC; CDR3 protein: CASSVAPSGSSRVYNEQFF
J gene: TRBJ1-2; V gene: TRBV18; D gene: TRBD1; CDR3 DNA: TGTGCCAGCTCACCACCGGGACAGGGGTTGGACCTCTATGGCTACACCTTC; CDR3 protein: CASSPPGQGLDLYGYTF
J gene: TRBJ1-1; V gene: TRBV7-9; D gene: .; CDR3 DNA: TGTGCCAGCAGCCCGCTCCGAGGGGGGAACACTGAAGCTTTCTTT; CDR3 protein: CASSPLRGGNTEAFF
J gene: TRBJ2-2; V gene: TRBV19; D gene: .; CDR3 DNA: TGTGCCAGTAGTATCCGAGGGGCCGGGGAGCTGTTTTTT; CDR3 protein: CASSIRGAGELFF
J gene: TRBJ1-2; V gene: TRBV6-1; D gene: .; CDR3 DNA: TGTGCCAGCAGTGAAGGTGGGGCTCTGGGGGGCTACACCTTC; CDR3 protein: CASSEGGALGGYTF
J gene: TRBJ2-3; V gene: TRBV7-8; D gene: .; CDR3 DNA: TGTGCCAGCAGCCCCTACACAGATACGCAGTATTTT; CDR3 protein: CASSPYTDTQYF
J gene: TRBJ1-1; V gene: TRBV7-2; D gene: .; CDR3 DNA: TGTGCCAGCAGCCCAGATGGGGCTTTGGGCACTGAAGCTTTCTTT; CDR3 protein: CASSPDGALGTEAFF
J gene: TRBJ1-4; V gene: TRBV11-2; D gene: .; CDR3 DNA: TGTGCCAGCAGCCAATCGACAGGACGTAATGAAAAACTGTTTTTT; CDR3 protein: CASSQSTGRNEKLFF
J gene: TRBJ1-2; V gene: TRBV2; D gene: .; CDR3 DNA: TGTGCCAGCAGACGACTCGGGGAAAACTATGGCTACACCTTC; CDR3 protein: CASRRLGENYGYTF
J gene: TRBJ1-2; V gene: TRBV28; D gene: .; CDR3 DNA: TGTGCCAGCGGCAGGGTTACAGGGCCTGGTGGCTACACCTTC; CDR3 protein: CASGRVTGPGGYTF
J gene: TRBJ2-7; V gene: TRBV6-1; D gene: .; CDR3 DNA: TGTGCCAGCAGTGAAGCTCGGGGGGCTCCCTACGAGCAGTACTTC; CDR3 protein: CASSEARGAPYEQYF
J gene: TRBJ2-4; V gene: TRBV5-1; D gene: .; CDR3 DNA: TGCGCCAGCAGCTTGGTAGCCGGCAAAAACATTCAGTACTTC; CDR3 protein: CASSLVAGKNIQYF
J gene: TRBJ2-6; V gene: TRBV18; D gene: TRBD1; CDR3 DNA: TGTGCCAGCTCCCTTAGACAGGGCCCTTCCTCTGGGGCCAACGTCCTGACTTTC; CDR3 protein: CASSLRQGPSSGANVLTF
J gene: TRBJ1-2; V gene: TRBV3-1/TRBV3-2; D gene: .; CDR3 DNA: TGTGCCAGCAGCCAAGATCACAGGAACGGCTACACCTTC; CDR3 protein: CASSQDHRNGYTF
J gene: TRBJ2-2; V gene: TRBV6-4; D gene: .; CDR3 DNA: TGTGCCAGCAGTGATCAGGCTAGCCGTGACACCGGGGAGCTGTTTTTT; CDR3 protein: CASSDQASRDTGELFF
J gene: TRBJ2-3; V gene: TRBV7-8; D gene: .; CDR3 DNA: TGTGCCAGCAGCTTAGAGCTAGTCTCTATGACAGATACGCAGTATTTT; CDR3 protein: CASSLELVSMTDTQYF
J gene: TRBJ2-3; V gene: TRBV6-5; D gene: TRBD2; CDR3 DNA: TGTGCCAGCAGTTACTCAGCGGGGAGGGCAGATACGCAGTATTTT; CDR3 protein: CASSYSAGRADTQYF
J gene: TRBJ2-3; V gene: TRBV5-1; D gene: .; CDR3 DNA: TGCGCCAGCAGCACCGGGGATAGCACAGATACGCAGTATTTT; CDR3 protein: CASSTGDSTDTQYF
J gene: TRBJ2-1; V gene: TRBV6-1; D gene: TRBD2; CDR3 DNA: TGTGCCAGCAGTGAAGGAACTAGCGGGGGGAATGAGCAGTTCTTC; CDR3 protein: CASSEGTSGGNEQFF
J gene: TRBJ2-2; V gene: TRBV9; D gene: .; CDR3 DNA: TGTGCCAGCAACCCTCGGGGGAACACCGGGGAGCTGTTTTTT; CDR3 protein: CASNPRGNTGELFF
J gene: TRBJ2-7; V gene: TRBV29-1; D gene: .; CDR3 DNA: TGCAGCGCCATACGAGCTAAAGAGCAGTACTTC; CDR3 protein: CSAIRAKEQYF
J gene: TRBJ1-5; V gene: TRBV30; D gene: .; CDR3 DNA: TGTGCCTGGAGTGTACTAGGACGGGGTAGCAATCAGCCCCAGCATTTT; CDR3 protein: CAWSVLGRGSNQPQHF